This entry lists 15 T cell receptor beta chains sequenced from one sample in a study of OX40 agonist ivuxolimab in advanced cancers. Generated by immunoSEQ multiplex PCR, the TCRdb table keeps only in-frame clones and is missing some. The sample holds 24,000 or so clones, approximately 90% seen once. Sequenced here: CD4+ or CD8+ T cells sorted from blood, sampled in a trial of the OX40 agonist ivuxolimab. The receptors derive from an adult with an advanced solid tumor such as melanoma, head and neck, liver or kidney cancer.

The chain links TRBV11-3 to TRBJ2-1; the match to TRBD2 covers 11 bases. This CDR3 region has 15 residues. Trimming removed 5 bases from V and 7 bases from J; junction bases left unmatched: 7. Germline V lookup: CDR1 SGHNT, CDR2 YENEEA. CDR3 loop: CASSDSGRDGNEQFF. CDR3 bases: TGTGCCAGCAGCGATAGCGGGAGGGATGGGAATGAGCAGTTCTTC.

The gene calls are TRBV30 and TRBJ1-5; D is uncertain. The germline CDR1 and CDR2 sequences are GTSNPN and SVGIG (reference sequence). V lost 1 base to trimming and J lost 0 bases, with 4 bases between them. CDR3 length: 13 amino acids. CDR3 DNA sequence: TGTGCCTGGAGTGCAGATAGCAATCAGCCCCAGCATTTT. It specifies CAWSADSNQPQHF.

J is TRBJ1-1 and V is TRBV6-5; D perhaps matches TRBD1 (5 bases). The V end lost 4 bases, the J end lost 7 bases, and 13 bases lay between the germline ends. The CDR3 is 13 residues long. Germline CDR1 is MNHEY and CDR2 is SVGAGI. CDR3 DNA sequence: TGTGCCAGCAGTTTCAGGGACCCGGGTGAAGCTTTCTTT. Its translation: CASSFRDPGEAFF.

V gene TRBV19 combines with J gene TRBJ1-1, with a weak D call TRBD1 (6 bases). CDR1 and CDR2 from the germline V gene are LNHDA and SQIVND (reference sequence). V was shortened by 5 bases and J by 1 base, with 8 bases between the two germline ends. There are 13 residues in the CDR3. This CDR3 reads CASSVDRNTEAFF. The CDR3 bases are TGTGCCAGTAGTGTGGACAGGAACACTGAAGCTTTCTTT.

The V call is TRBV6-5, the J call TRBJ2-3, with D perhaps TRBD2 (5 bases). This CDR3 region has 15 residues. The V gene lost 0 bases and the J gene lost 4 bases, with 11 bases spanning the gap. Germline V gives CDR1 MNHEY, CDR2 SVGAGI. The DNA for the CDR3 is TGTGCCAGCAGTTACTCGAGTGGGAGCCCAGATACGCAGTATTTT. It codes for CASSYSSGSPDTQYF.

This clone showed up just once. V is TRBV18 and J is TRBJ2-1; 10 bases align to TRBD2. The germline V gene encodes CDR1 KGHSH and CDR2 LQKENI. The CDR3 spans 17 residues. Germline trimming cut 3 bases from V and 7 bases from J; bases unmatched to any gene: 12. The CDR3 sequence is CASSPSILAGVGNEQFF. The CDR3, as DNA: TGTGCCAGCTCACCCTCCATTCTAGCGGGAGTCGGTAATGAGCAGTTCTTC.

This chain uses TRBV7-8 with TRBJ2-2; 7 bases map to TRBD1. Trimming cost V 5 bases and J 5 bases; bases outside gene matches: 11. The germline gives CDR1 SGHVS, CDR2 FQNEAQ. The CDR3 contains 16 residues. Here the CDR3 reads CASSLQQGPGTGELFF. The CDR3 nucleotides are TGTGCCAGCAGCCTCCAACAGGGGCCGGGGACCGGGGAGCTGTTTTTT.

In this sample, this clone turned up once. This rearrangement joins TRBV27 to TRBJ2-3; D gene unclear. Germline loops: CDR1 MNHEY, CDR2 SMNVEV (reference sequence). The CDR3 extends over 14 amino acids. Trimming took 2 bases from V and 2 from J, leaving 8 bases between them. CDR3 bases: TGTGCCAGCAGTTTAACCAGAGCCACAGATACGCAGTATTTT. Amino acid sequence: CASSLTRATDTQYF.

The rearrangement uses TRBV2 and TRBJ2-5, with 7 bases matching TRBD1. The CDR3 length is 13 residues. From germline, CDR1 is SNHLY and CDR2 FYNNEI. J gave up 2 bases and V 7 bases, and 4 bases lay outside the gene matches. CDR3 sequence reads: CASIRDRQETQYF. The CDR3 bases are TGTGCCAGCATTAGGGACAGACAAGAGACCCAGTACTTC.

V usage is TRBV19 and J usage is TRBJ1-3; D gene ambiguous. CDR1 is LNHDA, CDR2 SQIVND, per germline (reference sequence). The length of the CDR3 is 18 residues. V lost 6 bases and J lost 1, with 22 bases in between. CDR3 nucleotide sequence: TGTGCCAGTAGCCTCCGACTAGAATTTCCCCAATCTGGAAACACCATATATTTT. It is translated as CASSLRLEFPQSGNTIYF.

The rearrangement links TRBV7-9 to TRBJ1-2, with no clear D. CDR1 is SEHNR, CDR2 FQNEAQ, per germline (reference sequence). This CDR3 is 13 amino acids long. V lost 2 bases, J lost 8 bases, and 12 bases lay in between. Here the CDR3 reads CASSLPVKVGYTF. The CDR3 nucleotides read TGTGCCAGCAGCTTACCGGTAAAAGTAGGCTACACCTTC.

The chain combines TRBV7-3 with TRBJ2-3; unclear D gene. Per germline, CDR1 SGHTA and CDR2 FQGTGA. This CDR3 is 13 amino acids long. Trimming cost V 4 bases and J 6 bases, with 11 bases left between them. CDR3 region: CASSSYFGDTQYF. CDR3 in DNA: TGTGCCAGCAGCTCGTATTTCGGGGATACGCAGTATTTT. The variable domain in full, with the rest retrieved from reference TRBV7-3 and TRBJ2-3, is GAGVSQTPSNKVTEKGKYVELRCDPISGHTALYWYRQSLGQGPEFLIYFQGTGAADDSGLPNDRFFAVRPEGSVSTLKIQRTERGDSAVYLCASSSYFGDTQYFGPGTRLTVL.

V is TRBV6-1 and J is TRBJ2-1; 10 positions match TRBD1. Germline CDR1 reads MNHNS; CDR2 reads SASEGT. With 4 bases clipped from V and 8 bases from J, the junction kept 8 bases outside the gene matches. The CDR3 runs 15 residues. CDR3 DNA: TGTGCCAGCAGTGGCGGGGACAGGGGAATATATGAGCAGTTCTTC. Protein: CASSGGDRGIYEQFF.

The chain is built from TRBV10-2 and TRBJ2-3; a possible D gene is TRBD1 (5 bases). Deletions cut 4 bases from V and 6 bases from J, with 14 bases between. CDR3 length: 14 residues. Germline loops: CDR1 WSHSY, CDR2 SAAADI. CDR3 region: CASSGAGLGDTQYF. CDR3 DNA sequence: TGCGCCAGCAGTGGAGCAGGGTTGGGGGATACGCAGTATTTT.

This chain uses TRBV18 with TRBJ2-2; a weak D match, TRBD2 (6 bases). In germline, CDR1 is KGHSH, CDR2 LQKENI. Trimming shortened V by 4 bases and J by 7 bases, and 19 bases separated the two germline ends. CDR3 length: 16 amino acids. CDR3 in amino acids: CASSLYTHRGNGELFF. Written as DNA, the CDR3 is TGTGCCAGCTCACTCTACACTCACCGGGGGAACGGGGAGCTGTTTTTT.